These 18 T cell receptor beta chains were all obtained from the same sample, sequenced in a study of cytomegalovirus exposure and HLA in healthy donors. A multiplex PCR was run with 60 Vbeta primers and 13 Jbeta primers. Data came from immunoSEQ multiplex PCR; TCRdb stores just in-frame clones and leaves some out. The table records approximately 290,000 clones, 75% to 85% of them present only once. The specimen sequenced was PBMCs. The receptor set was obtained from a girl under 10 years old in good health and CMV-seronegative.

This chain uses TRBV5-4 with TRBJ2-6; TRBD1 aligns across 9 bases. Per the germline V gene, CDR1 is SGHNT and CDR2 is YYREEE (reference sequence). The CDR3 totals 15 residues. V was pared by 3 bases and J by 2 bases, with 0 bases of the junction left unmatched. This CDR3 is CASSWTGAGANVLTF. As DNA, the CDR3 is TGTGCCAGCAGCTGGACAGGGGCTGGGGCCAACGTCCTGACTTTC.

The chain employs TRBV7-8 and TRBJ1-5; the D is unclear. In germline, CDR1 is SGHVS, CDR2 FQNEAQ. The CDR3 covers 16 residues. The ends were cut back, 4 bases at V and 6 bases at J, with 19 bases in the middle. CDR3 in DNA: TGTGCCAGCAGCTCTCTACAGTCCGGAGCGGGTCAGCCCCAGCATTTT. The encoded protein is CASSSLQSGAGQPQHF.

The V gene is TRBV27, the J gene TRBJ1-2; a possible D gene is TRBD1 (6 bases). V gave up 2 bases and J gave up 4 bases, with 8 bases separating them. The CDR3 is made up of 13 amino acids. The germline gives CDR1 MNHEY, CDR2 SMNVEV (reference sequence). The CDR3, as DNA: TGTGCCAGCAGTTTACAGGGGTCCTATGGCTACACCTTC. Residues: CASSLQGSYGYTF.

V gene TRBV28 combines with J gene TRBJ2-7; 11 bases agree with TRBD1. This CDR3 region has 14 residues. Germline assignment: CDR1 MDHEN and CDR2 SYDVKM. The ends lost 6 bases at V and 5 bases at J; junction bases unmatched: 6. The CDR3 sequence: CASSSPGQGDEQYF. The DNA for the CDR3 is TGTGCCAGCAGCTCACCGGGACAGGGGGACGAGCAGTACTTC.

This chain connects TRBV7-3 to TRBJ2-2; D is undetermined. Between the trimmed V and J ends, which lost 2 bases and 7 bases, there was a span of 11 bases. The length of the CDR3 is 14 residues. Per the germline V gene, CDR1 is SGHTA and CDR2 is FQGTGA. The CDR3 coding sequence is TGTGCCAGCAGCTTACTCGCTAATGGCGGGGAGCTGTTTTTT. Translated: CASSLLANGGELFF.

The chain couples TRBV5-6 to TRBJ1-4, with 8 bases aligning to TRBD1. V lost 4 bases and J lost 5; bases outside the gene matches: 7. The CDR3 length is 15 residues. Germline V CDR1 and CDR2: SGHDT, YYEEEE. Here the CDR3 DNA reads TGTGCCAGCAGCGACTCGGACAGGGTAAATGAAAAACTGTTTTTT. It is translated as CASSDSDRVNEKLFF.

This chain joins TRBV18 and TRBJ2-7; TRBD2 might be the D (6 bases). Germline V CDR1 and CDR2: KGHSH, LQKENI. Trimming took 4 bases from V and 4 from J, leaving 17 bases between them. The CDR3 extends over 15 amino acids. The CDR3 region has the DNA TGTGCCAGCTCACAGGAGTTGGGCGGGACTTACGAGCAGTACTTC. Its protein product is CASSQELGGTYEQYF.

The V and J genes are TRBV7-3 and TRBJ1-1; no clear D. Germline V gene data show CDR1 as SGHTA and CDR2 as FQGTGA. Trimming cost V 3 bases and J 3 bases, with 8 bases left between them. The CDR3 runs to 13 residues. CDR3 sequence: CASSFTGDTEAFF. CDR3 in DNA: TGTGCCAGCAGCTTTACGGGAGACACTGAAGCTTTCTTT.

The chain recombines TRBV14 with TRBJ2-7; 8 bases match TRBD2. The CDR3 is 16 amino acids. The germline V gene has CDR1 SGHDN and CDR2 FVKESK. Trimming removed 1 base from V and 5 bases from J; junction bases left unmatched: 10. In nucleotides, the CDR3 is TGTGCCAGCAGCCAAGTATCCGGGAGGGCCGGAAACGAGCAGTACTTC. Amino acids: CASSQVSGRAGNEQYF.

The chain joins TRBV19 to TRBJ2-3; TRBD1 aligns across 9 bases. J was trimmed by 9 bases and V by 7 bases; bases with no gene match: 14. The CDR3 runs 15 residues. Germline V gives CDR1 LNHDA, CDR2 SQIVND (reference sequence). DNA for the CDR3: TGTGCCAGTACCGCGCCGGGACAGGGCGTCATGACGCAGTATTTT. Protein sequence: CASTAPGQGVMTQYF.

This chain links TRBV30 with TRBJ2-7; D is possibly TRBD1 (7 bases). The germline V and J ends were trimmed by 4 bases and 4 bases, with 17 bases remaining between them. The CDR3 runs 14 residues. Germline values: CDR1 GTSNPN, CDR2 SVGIG (reference sequence). CDR3 nucleotides: TGTGCCTGGACCGGGGGACAGAACCATTACGAGCAGTACTTC. Amino acids: CAWTGGQNHYEQYF.

This rearrangement joins TRBV5-4 to TRBJ2-7; 9 bases align to TRBD1. V dropped 5 bases and J dropped 6; count of bases not matched to a gene: 9. CDR1 SGHNT and CDR2 YYREEE come from the germline V gene (reference sequence). The CDR3 runs to 14 residues. This CDR3 reads CASSSRTGAIEQYF. For the CDR3, the DNA is TGTGCCAGCAGTTCTAGGACAGGGGCGATCGAGCAGTACTTC.

CDR3 bases: TGTGCCAGCAGCTTGGGTCCAGGGAATAGTGGCTACACCTTC. Protein: CASSLGPGNSGYTF. The rearrangement uses TRBV5-4 and TRBJ1-2, with TRBD1 as a possible D gene (5 bases). This CDR3 has 14 residues. Germline CDR1 SGHNT, CDR2 YYREEE (reference sequence). With 0 bases removed from V and 7 bases from J, the gap between germline ends came to 13 bases. Looking up the rest from reference TRBV5-4 and TRBJ1-2 gives the full variable domain: ETGVTQSPTHLIKTRGQQVTLRCSSQSGHNTVSWYQQALGQGPQFIFQYYREEENGRGNFPPRFSGLQFPNYSSELNVNALELDDSALYLCASSLGPGNSGYTFGSGTRLTVV.

The chain links TRBV19 to TRBJ2-5; tentative D call: TRBD1 (5 bases). The assigned J gene may be wrong: the sequence end matches TRBJ2-7 better. This CDR3 comprises 14 residues. Germline V gives CDR1 LNHDA, CDR2 SQIVND (reference sequence). CDR3 residues: CASSTSTATYEQYF. The CDR3 bases are TGTGCCAGTAGTACTTCGACAGCAACCTACGAGCAGTACTTC.

This rearrangement joins TRBV2 to TRBJ2-3; TRBD1 matches 8 bases. J gave up 12 bases and V 8 bases, and 22 bases lay outside the gene matches. The length of the CDR3 is 16 residues. Germline V CDR1 and CDR2: SNHLY, FYNNEI. The CDR3 DNA reads as TGTGCCAGCGGCGGCCGCAGGACAGGGTATACCCTCACACAGTATTTT. This codes for CASGGRRTGYTLTQYF.

The chain recombines TRBV2 with TRBJ2-2, with 11 nucleotides matching TRBD2. The CDR3 extends over 18 amino acids. V was pared by 11 bases and J by 3 bases, with 17 bases of the junction left unmatched. Germline values: CDR1 SNHLY, CDR2 FYNNEI. The CDR3 nucleotides read TGTGCCCTACATAGCGGGAGGGCCGCTCTGGGGGACACCGGGGAGCTGTTTTTT. As protein: CALHSGRAALGDTGELFF.

The chain joins TRBV9 to TRBJ2-1; 9 nucleotides match TRBD2. V shed 7 bases and J 3 bases; nucleotides not matched to a gene: 14. The CDR3 has 17 amino acids. The germline V gene encodes CDR1 SGDLS and CDR2 YYNGEE. CDR3 amino acids: CASGGAGGRVVYNEQFF. In DNA form, the CDR3 reads TGTGCCAGCGGGGGGGCGGGAGGGAGGGTGGTCTACAATGAGCAGTTCTTC.

The sample holds a few counts of this clone. The rearrangement joins TRBV19 to TRBJ2-4; TRBD2 matches 10 bases. The CDR3 extends over 16 amino acids. Germline CDR1 and CDR2: LNHDA and SQIVND (reference sequence). V shed 9 bases and J 0 bases; nucleotides not matched to a gene: 8. As DNA, the CDR3 is TGTGCCAGCCAGCGGGGGGGAGGGTTAGCCAAAAACATTCAGTACTTC. This sequence encodes CASQRGGGLAKNIQYF.